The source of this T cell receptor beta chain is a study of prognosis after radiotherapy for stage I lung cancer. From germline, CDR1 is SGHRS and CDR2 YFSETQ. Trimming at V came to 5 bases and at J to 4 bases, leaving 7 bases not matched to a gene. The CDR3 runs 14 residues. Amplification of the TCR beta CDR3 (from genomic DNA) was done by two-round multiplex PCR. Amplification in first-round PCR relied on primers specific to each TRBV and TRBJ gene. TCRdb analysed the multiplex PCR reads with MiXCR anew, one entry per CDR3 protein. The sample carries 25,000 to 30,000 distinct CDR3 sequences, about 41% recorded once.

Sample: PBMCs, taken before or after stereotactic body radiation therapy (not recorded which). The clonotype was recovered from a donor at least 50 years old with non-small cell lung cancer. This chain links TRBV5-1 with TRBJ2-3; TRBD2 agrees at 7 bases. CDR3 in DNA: TGCGCCAGCAGAAGGGAGGGGTCGGCAGATACGCAGTATTTT. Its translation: CASRREGSADTQYF.